The 17 T cell receptor beta chains presented below share a single source sample, sequenced in a study of blood T cell dynamics during melanoma immunotherapy. The time point: pre-treatment baseline. Clones were read by immunoSEQ multiplex PCR, and TCRdb kept only the in-frame ones, dropping some. Counted here are 9,000 to 10,000 clones, 70% to 90% occurring once; the ten biggest clones make up approximately 30%. The starting material was blood, obtained from a patient treated with checkpoint blockade. The receptors come from a human donor with melanoma.

The V gene is TRBV9, the J gene TRBJ2-2; D is tentatively TRBD1 or TRBD2 (6 bases each). The CDR3 totals 14 residues. Looked up from germline, CDR1 is SGDLS and CDR2 is YYNGEE. Trimming pared 1 base from V and 7 bases from J, leaving 11 bases between. This chain's CDR3 is CASSVLEGVGELFF. The CDR3 nucleotides read TGTGCCAGCAGCGTATTGGAGGGGGTCGGGGAGCTGTTTTTT.

This chain connects TRBV6-5 to TRBJ2-2, with TRBD1 identical over 9 bases. Germline V gene data show CDR1 as MNHEY and CDR2 as SVGAGI. The J segment lost 5 bases and the V segment lost 6 bases, leaving 4 bases of the junction unmatched. The CDR3 has 14 residues. CDR3 region: CASRYGQGTGELFF. The CDR3, as DNA: TGTGCCAGCAGATATGGACAGGGGACCGGGGAGCTGTTTTTT.

V is TRBV9 and J is TRBJ2-3; D remains unclear. The CDR3 consists of 15 residues. Per the germline V gene, CDR1 is SGDLS and CDR2 is YYNGEE. Deletions cut 0 bases from V and 2 bases from J, with 10 bases between. CDR3 loop: CASSVGPRHTDTQYF. The CDR3 DNA reads TGTGCCAGCAGCGTAGGGCCTAGGCACACAGATACGCAGTATTTT.

The chain has TRBV18 and TRBJ1-2; perhaps TRBD1 as D (5 bases). There are 13 residues in the CDR3. Per the germline V gene, CDR1 is KGHSH and CDR2 is LQKENI. V gave up 4 bases and J gave up 3 bases, with 9 bases separating them. CDR3 in amino acids: CASSHGTDYGYTF. In DNA, the CDR3 is TGTGCCAGCTCACACGGGACTGACTATGGCTACACCTTC.

The rearrangement links TRBV28 to TRBJ2-7; D ambiguous. The CDR3 loop spans 12 amino acids. Trimming cost V 3 bases and J 3 bases, with 6 bases left between them. The germline V gene encodes CDR1 MDHEN and CDR2 SYDVKM. The CDR3 DNA sequence: TGTGCCAGCAGTTTCCAAAACTACGAGCAGTACTTC. Translating gives CASSFQNYEQYF.

The chain couples TRBV19 to TRBJ2-7; D unresolved. V lost 1 base and J 3 bases, leaving 7 bases between the germline ends. Germline V gene sequence: CDR1 LNHDA, CDR2 SQIVND (reference sequence). The CDR3 extends over 13 amino acids. CDR3 DNA sequence: TGTGCCAGTAGTATAGGGACGCTCTACGAGCAGTACTTC. Residues: CASSIGTLYEQYF.

The rearrangement uses TRBV7-8 and TRBJ2-1; 9 bases are a match to TRBD2. From germline, CDR1 is SGHVS and CDR2 FQNEAQ. Germline trimming cut 2 bases from V and 8 bases from J; bases unmatched to any gene: 10. This CDR3 contains 16 residues. The CDR3, as DNA: TGTGCCAGCAGCTTACGCAGTAGCGGGAGTCTATATGAGCAGTTCTTC. As protein: CASSLRSSGSLYEQFF.

This clone was observed once. The J gene is TRBJ2-7, the V gene TRBV28; TRBD2 is a possible D gene (6 bases). Germline V lookup: CDR1 MDHEN, CDR2 SYDVKM. Trimming removed 7 bases at V and 9 bases at J, with 16 bases between. CDR3 length: 12 residues. CDR3 loop: CASTNPRGAQYF. CDR3 nucleotides: TGTGCCAGCACCAACCCGCGGGGTGCGCAGTACTTC.

V gene TRBV7-2 combines with J gene TRBJ2-7, with TRBD1 matching 12 bases. Germline V CDR1 and CDR2: SGHTA, FQGNSA. The CDR3 has 15 amino acids. Unmatched junction bases numbered 5, after V lost 4 bases and J lost 4 bases. CDR3 bases: TGTGCCAGCAGCTGGGACAGGGGGCTCGGGTACGAGCAGTACTTC. Its translation: CASSWDRGLGYEQYF.

The gene calls are TRBV18 and TRBJ2-7; 11 bases are a match to TRBD2. Germline trimming cut 3 bases from V and 5 bases from J; bases unmatched to any gene: 3. Germline V lookup: CDR1 KGHSH, CDR2 LQKENI. The CDR3 is 14 residues long. The CDR3 spells CASSPGTSGHEQYF. In DNA form, the CDR3 reads TGTGCCAGCTCACCCGGGACTAGCGGCCACGAGCAGTACTTC.

The J gene is TRBJ2-5, the V gene TRBV7-6, with D tentatively TRBD1 (5 bases). The CDR3 runs 13 residues. The germline V gene has CDR1 SGHVS and CDR2 FNYEAQ. Trimming removed 5 bases at V and 3 bases at J, with 10 bases between. CDR3 nucleotides: TGTGCCAGCAGCCGGACATTGAAAGAGACCCAGTACTTC. This codes for CASSRTLKETQYF.

The chain employs TRBV5-4 and TRBJ1-6; D gene unclear. V was trimmed by 0 bases and J by 11 bases, leaving 21 bases between them. Germline V gene lookup returns CDR1 SGHNT and CDR2 YYREEE (reference sequence). CDR3 length equals 17 residues. CDR3 loop: CASSLGSAGSGDTPLHF. CDR3 DNA sequence: TGTGCCAGCAGCTTGGGCTCCGCCGGATCGGGAGACACACCCCTCCACTTT.

This clone was recorded only once. The V call is TRBV6-1, the J call TRBJ2-5; D ambiguous. Between the trimmed V and J ends, which lost 7 bases and 1 base, there was a span of 16 bases. The germline V gene has CDR1 MNHNS and CDR2 SASEGT. The CDR3 extends over 15 amino acids. DNA for the CDR3: TGTGCCAGCACCGAGTGGGGTCCGGCCCAAGAGACCCAGTACTTC. As protein: CASTEWGPAQETQYF.

The chain uses TRBV6-4 and TRBJ2-2; perhaps TRBD2 as D (6 bases). The CDR3 extends over 15 amino acids. Germline V gene lookup returns CDR1 MRHNA and CDR2 SNTAGT. Trimming stripped 0 bases from V and 1 base from J, with 6 bases between. The CDR3, as DNA: TGTGCCAGCAGTGACTCTAGCGGGAACACCGGGGAGCTGTTTTTT. This encodes CASSDSSGNTGELFF.

The chain couples TRBV6-6 to TRBJ1-1, with unresolved D. Trimming removed 7 bases at V and 4 bases at J, with 10 bases between. Germline CDR1 and CDR2: MNHNY and SVGAGI (reference sequence). The CDR3 has 12 residues. This CDR3 is CASTTEGTEAFF. In DNA, the CDR3 is TGTGCCAGCACCACGGAGGGCACTGAAGCTTTCTTT.

The V and J genes are TRBV27 and TRBJ2-7; a possible D gene is TRBD1 (7 bases). V was shortened by 1 base and J by 5 bases, with 15 bases between the two germline ends. CDR1 is MNHEY and CDR2 is SMNVEV in the germline V gene (reference sequence). CDR3 length: 15 residues. CDR3 in amino acids: CASSLYGQGEDEQYF. The DNA for the CDR3 is TGTGCCAGCAGTTTATATGGGCAGGGGGAGGACGAGCAGTACTTC.

The CDR3 sequence: CASSPADTQYF. As DNA, the CDR3 is TGTGCCAGCAGCCCGGCAGATACGCAGTATTTT. V usage is TRBV11-2 and J usage is TRBJ2-3; D unclear. The V gene lost 5 bases and the J gene lost 4 bases, with 4 bases spanning the gap. There are 11 residues in the CDR3. CDR1 is SGHAT and CDR2 is FQNNGV in the germline V gene.